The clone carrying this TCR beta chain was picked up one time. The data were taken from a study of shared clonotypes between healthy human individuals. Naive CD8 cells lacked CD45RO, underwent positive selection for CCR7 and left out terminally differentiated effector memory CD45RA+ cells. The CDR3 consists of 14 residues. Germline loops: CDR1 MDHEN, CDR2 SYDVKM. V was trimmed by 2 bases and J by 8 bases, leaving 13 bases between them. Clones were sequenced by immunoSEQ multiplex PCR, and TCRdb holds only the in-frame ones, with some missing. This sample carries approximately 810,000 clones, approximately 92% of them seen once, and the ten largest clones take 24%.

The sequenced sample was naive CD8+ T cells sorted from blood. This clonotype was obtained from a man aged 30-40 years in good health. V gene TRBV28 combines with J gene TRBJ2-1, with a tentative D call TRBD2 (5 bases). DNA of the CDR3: TGTGCCAGCAGTTTAGGGGAGAGGCAGGATGAGCAGTTCTTC. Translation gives CASSLGERQDEQFF.